These 20 T cell receptor beta chains were sequenced from one sample in a study of response to subunit inactivated influenza vaccine. MiXCR, run by TCRdb on the RT-PCR reads, gives a single entry per CDR3 protein. The sample holds roughly 760,000 distinct CDR3 sequences; 21% are singletons and the top ten take around 9.6%. The sequences come from PBMCs from blood, collected 5 to 6 days after vaccination. These TCRs come from a man aged 45 to 65 who received an inactivated influenza vaccine.

This clonotype has just a few counts. The rearrangement uses TRBV11-2 and TRBJ2-7; 7 nucleotides line up with TRBD2. The CDR3 length is 16 residues. The germline CDR1 and CDR2 sequences are SGHAT and FQNNGV. Trimming took 5 bases from V and 4 from J; bases not matched to a gene: 14. The CDR3 loop is CASSDPVGGVRYEQYF. In nucleotides, the CDR3 is TGTGCCAGCAGCGATCCCGTTGGGGGGGTACGGTACGAGCAGTACTTC.

This chain joins TRBV5-1 and TRBJ1-2; TRBD1 is a possible D gene (5 bases). V dropped 0 bases and J dropped 3 bases, with 12 bases sitting between them. The CDR3 is 15 amino acids. The germline CDR1 and CDR2 sequences are SGHRS and YFSETQ. The CDR3 DNA is TGCGCCAGCAGCTTGGATTGGCAGGGCGACTATGGCTACACCTTC. It specifies CASSLDWQGDYGYTF. The full variable domain, its missing parts supplied by reference TRBV5-1 and TRBJ1-2, is KAGVTQTPRYLIKTRGQQVTLSCSPISGHRSVSWYQQTPGQGLQFLFEYFSETQRNKGNFPGRFSGRQFSNSRSEMNVSTLELGDSALYLCASSLDWQGDYGYTFGSGTRLTVV.

This clonotype has more than one count but fewer than ten. The DNA of the CDR3 is TGTGCCAGCAGCCAAGACGGCGTTGCAACTAATGAAAAACTGTTTTTT. Its translation is CASSQDGVATNEKLFF. The chain combines TRBV7-6 with TRBJ1-4; no definite D call. This CDR3 spans 16 amino acids. V was trimmed by 5 bases and J by 0 bases, leaving 13 bases between them. Per the germline V gene, CDR1 is SGHVS and CDR2 is FNYEAQ.

This clonotype has more than one count but fewer than ten. The chain carries TRBV18 and TRBJ2-2; unclear D gene. CDR1 and CDR2 (germline): KGHSH, LQKENI. The CDR3 is 16 residues long. V lost 0 bases to trimming and J lost 0 bases, with 8 bases between them. CDR3 in amino acids: CASSPPMTPNTGELFF. As DNA, the CDR3 is TGTGCCAGCTCACCACCGATGACACCGAACACCGGGGAGCTGTTTTTT.

The chain has TRBV6-1 and TRBJ2-3; 11 bases line up with TRBD2. Germline trimming cut 8 bases from V and 5 bases from J; bases unmatched to any gene: 9. CDR3 size: 15 residues. The V gene's germline CDR1 is MNHNS and CDR2 SASEGT. The CDR3 region has the DNA TGTGCCAGCCAACCACTAGCGGGAGTGGGAGATACGCAGTATTTT. It specifies CASQPLAGVGDTQYF.

This clonotype was detected a few times. J is TRBJ2-3 and V is TRBV5-6; D is possibly TRBD2 (6 bases). V was clipped by 6 bases and J by 2 bases, with 13 bases between them. The CDR3 spans 14 residues. The germline gives CDR1 SGHDT, CDR2 YYEEEE. Written as DNA, the CDR3 is TGTGCCAGCAAGAGCGGGTCCTACACAGATACGCAGTATTTT. Its protein product is CASKSGSYTDTQYF.

This clonotype was observed a few times. This chain joins TRBV7-9 and TRBJ1-2, with D perhaps matching TRBD1 (5 bases). The V gene's germline CDR1 is SEHNR and CDR2 FQNEAQ (reference sequence). V dropped 4 bases and J dropped 8 bases, with 20 bases sitting between them. The CDR3 extends over 15 amino acids. The CDR3 DNA reads TGTGCCAGCAGCTCTCCCCCTTCCGGGGCCCACGGCTACACCTTC. This sequence encodes CASSSPPSGAHGYTF.

This clonotype was seen a handful of times. The rearrangement joins TRBV20-1 to TRBJ2-3; D assignment may be TRBD1 or TRBD2 (7 bases each). The CDR3 is 16 residues long. The V end was cut by 1 base, the J end by 6 bases, with 20 bases between. The germline V gene has CDR1 DFQATT and CDR2 SNEGSKA (reference sequence). DNA of the CDR3: TGCAGTGCTAGAGGGTTTTGGGGGGAGGGGGCGGATACGCAGTATTTT. It translates to CSARGFWGEGADTQYF.

The rearrangement uses TRBV5-1 and TRBJ2-6; 7 bases are shared with TRBD1. The CDR3 loop spans 18 amino acids. The V gene's germline CDR1 is SGHRS and CDR2 YFSETQ. Trimming at V came to 2 bases and at J to 0 bases, leaving 8 bases not matched to a gene. The CDR3: CASSFRTGQSSGANVLTF. As DNA, the CDR3 is TGCGCCAGCAGCTTTAGGACAGGACAGAGCTCTGGGGCCAACGTCCTGACTTTC.

This clonotype has a count of ten or more. The CDR3 loop reads CSVGAAETQYF. Here the CDR3 DNA reads TGCAGCGTTGGGGCCGCAGAGACCCAGTACTTC. The chain carries TRBV29-1 and TRBJ2-5; D gene ambiguous. In germline, CDR1 is SQVTM, CDR2 ANQGSEA. The CDR3 spans 11 residues. V gave up 4 bases and J gave up 4 bases, with 7 bases separating them.

This clonotype occurred many times. The chain links TRBV18 to TRBJ2-5; weak D call: TRBD2 (6 bases). The length of the CDR3 is 13 residues. Trimming shortened V by 8 bases and J by 5 bases, and 15 bases separated the two germline ends. From germline, CDR1 is KGHSH and CDR2 LQKENI. As DNA, the CDR3 is TGTGCCAGCAGCCGCGGGACGGAGGAGACCCAGTACTTC. Its protein product is CASSRGTEETQYF.

This clonotype appeared many times. The chain links TRBV10-3 to TRBJ1-6; the D gene is possibly TRBD1 (6 bases). The length of the CDR3 is 15 residues. The V end was cut by 0 bases, the J end by 8 bases, with 11 bases between. Germline V gene lookup returns CDR1 ENHRY and CDR2 SYGVKD. CDR3 in amino acids: CAISESTGADSPLHF. The CDR3 DNA sequence: TGTGCCATCAGTGAGTCTACGGGGGCGGATTCACCCCTCCACTTT.

In this sample, this clonotype turned up a few times. The V and J genes are TRBV4-2 and TRBJ2-2; D may be TRBD2 (6 bases). Looked up from germline, CDR1 is LGHNA and CDR2 is YNFKEQ. With 11 bases removed from V and 3 bases from J, the gap between germline ends came to 22 bases. This CDR3 is 16 amino acids long. DNA for the CDR3: TGTGCCTCTCGAGCACCAGCGGGTGACTACACCGGGGAGCTGTTTTTT. Protein sequence: CASRAPAGDYTGELFF.

V gene TRBV5-8 combines with J gene TRBJ1-2; 7 nucleotides align to TRBD1. The CDR3 covers 14 residues. The V and J ends lost 9 bases and 9 bases, in that order; junction bases with no gene match: 17. Germline V CDR1 and CDR2: SGHTS, YDEGEE. The CDR3 bases are TGTGCCACCATGACCACGGGCCAGGGGGAGAGCTACACCTTC. It is translated as CATMTTGQGESYTF.

The chain is built from TRBV7-8 and TRBJ2-2; 8 bases align to TRBD1. The CDR3 length is 15 residues. J was trimmed by 7 bases and V by 6 bases; bases with no gene match: 10. Germline CDR1 reads SGHVS; CDR2 reads FQNEAQ. CDR3 nucleotide sequence: TGTGCCAGCAGAAAACTTCAGGGGGCGATCGGGGAGCTGTTTTTT. Its translation: CASRKLQGAIGELFF.

This clonotype was detected ten times or more. The gene calls are TRBV30 and TRBJ2-1; D gene uncertain. This CDR3 is 13 amino acids long. The germline V and J ends were trimmed by 4 bases and 7 bases, with 14 bases remaining between them. Germline values: CDR1 GTSNPN, CDR2 SVGIG (reference sequence). CDR3 loop: CAWIGPPRNEQFF. CDR3 bases: TGTGCCTGGATAGGCCCCCCTAGAAATGAGCAGTTCTTC. Full variable domain (rest looked up from reference TRBV30 and TRBJ2-1): SQTIHQWPATLVQPVGSPLSLECTVEGTSNPNLYWYRQAAGRGLQLLFYSVGIGQISSEVPQNLSASRPQDRQFILSSKKLLLSDSGFYLCAWIGPPRNEQFFGPGTRLTVL.

The gene calls are TRBV5-1 and TRBJ2-5, with a tentative D call TRBD1 (6 bases). Germline lookup yields CDR1 SGHRS and CDR2 YFSETQ. The CDR3 has 16 amino acids. V lost 4 bases and J lost 4, with 20 bases in between. CDR3 amino acids: CASSLNRDTLVETQYF. The CDR3 bases are TGCGCCAGCAGCCTGAACCGGGACACCTTAGTAGAGACCCAGTACTTC.

There are a few counts of this clonotype. The V gene is TRBV12-3 or TRBV12-4, the J gene TRBJ1-5; maybe TRBD1 (5 bases). The CDR3 is 14 residues long. V dropped 5 bases and J dropped 11 bases, with 19 bases sitting between them. The CDR3 reads CASSTGLNQDAQHF. The DNA of the CDR3 is TGTGCCAGCAGTACGGGACTGAACCAGGATGCCCAGCATTTT.

V gene TRBV20-1 combines with J gene TRBJ2-5; 11 nucleotides line up with TRBD2. Germline V lookup: CDR1 DFQATT, CDR2 SNEGSKA (reference sequence). Trimming removed 6 bases from V and 1 base from J; junction bases left unmatched: 10. This CDR3 is 16 amino acids long. The CDR3 loop is CSAKIPSGGPQETQYF. In DNA, the CDR3 is TGCAGTGCGAAAATTCCTAGCGGGGGGCCCCAAGAGACCCAGTACTTC.

The J gene is TRBJ2-6, the V gene TRBV20-1; 9 nucleotides align to TRBD1. This CDR3 is 16 amino acids long. Germline CDR1 is DFQATT and CDR2 is SNEGSKA (reference sequence). V lost 0 bases and J lost 4; bases outside the gene matches: 4. DNA of the CDR3: TGCAGTGCTAGAGACCACAGGGGGCTAGGGGCCAACGTCCTGACTTTC. It codes for CSARDHRGLGANVLTF.